This T cell receptor beta chain was captured by sequencing in a study of T cells in localized non-small cell lung cancer. With respect to this clone: What it binds is not known.

Findings and caveats of the study: Sequencing was limited to one tumor region, leaving the possibility of heterogeneity open.

Assay used: immunoSEQ multiplex PCR; TCRdb lists only in-frame clones, some missing. The top ten hold roughly 17% of the sample, which has tens of thousands of clones, about nine tenths seen once. Per germline, CDR1 SGHDT and CDR2 YYEEEE. The CDR3 contains 11 residues. V was trimmed by 2 bases and J by 6 bases, leaving 4 bases between them. This chain links TRBV5-6 with TRBJ2-3; D gene uncertain. The input for sequencing was peripheral blood mononuclear cells, taken before any cancer treatment. The receptor comes from a man aged 40 to 75 with stage III lung adenocarcinoma. This CDR3 reads CASSFADTQYF. The CDR3 DNA reads TGTGCCAGCAGCTTTGCCGATACGCAGTATTTT.